These 23 T cell receptor beta chains came from one sample sequenced in a study of T cell changes during pregnancy in multiple sclerosis. Profiled with immunoSEQ multiplex PCR; TCRdb holds only in-frame clones, not every one. Altogether roughly 110,000 clones are present, 85% to 95% being singletons, with the ten largest covering around 0.8%. Sample: peripheral blood, taken in the third trimester of pregnancy. The receptors here all came from a female donor in good health, enrolled as a control in a pregnancy study.

CDR3 amino acids: CASSPSLILRNTEAFF. For the CDR3, the DNA is TGTGCCAGCAGCCCCTCATTAATCCTAAGGAACACTGAAGCTTTCTTT. This sequence joins TRBV7-2 and TRBJ1-1; D is uncertain. Germline V CDR1 and CDR2: SGHTA, FQGNSA. V was pared by 5 bases and J by 1 base, with 17 bases between. There are 16 residues in the CDR3.

The chain employs TRBV6-1 and TRBJ1-1, with D tentatively TRBD1 (6 bases). From germline, CDR1 is MNHNS and CDR2 SASEGT. This CDR3 has 14 residues. The V end was cut by 6 bases, the J end by 4 bases, with 15 bases between. CDR3 sequence reads: CASRLTRGGTEAFF. As DNA, the CDR3 is TGTGCCAGCAGATTAACGAGAGGGGGCACTGAAGCTTTCTTT.

The chain joins TRBV4-3 to TRBJ2-3; the D gene is possibly TRBD2 (5 bases). V was clipped by 4 bases and J by 6 bases, with 14 bases between them. The CDR3 runs to 14 residues. CDR1 LGHNA and CDR2 YSLEER come from the germline V gene. Written as DNA, the CDR3 is TGCGCCAGCAGCCGTTTACCGACGGGGGATACGCAGTATTTT. Protein sequence: CASSRLPTGDTQYF.

Points on this clone: Other DNA sequences in this sample translate to the same CDR3. The gene calls are TRBV5-1 and TRBJ1-2; 9 bases are a match to TRBD1. V trimming: 4 bases; J trimming: 5 bases; junction bases outside the gene matches: 3. Germline lookup yields CDR1 SGHRS and CDR2 YFSETQ. This CDR3 has 13 amino acids. Here the CDR3 DNA reads TGCGCCAGCAGCCCGGGGACAGGGTATGGCTACACCTTC. As protein: CASSPGTGYGYTF.

The chain couples TRBV4-1 to TRBJ2-6, with 10 nucleotides matching TRBD1. In germline, CDR1 is MGHRA, CDR2 YSYEKL. The CDR3 is 19 residues long. The trim removed 5 bases at V and 1 base at J, leaving 11 bases unmatched. The CDR3 reads CASSTKDGTGESGANVLTF. In nucleotides, the CDR3 is TGCGCCAGCAGCACGAAGGACGGGACAGGGGAATCTGGGGCCAACGTCCTGACTTTC.

This clone was observed a handful of times. CDR3 region: CASSQLGLSNQPQHF. CDR3 in DNA: TGCGCCAGCAGCCAGCTAGGACTTAGCAATCAGCCCCAGCATTTT. V gene TRBV4-1 combines with J gene TRBJ1-5; D not certain. Germline V gene lookup returns CDR1 MGHRA and CDR2 YSYEKL. Trimming cost V 3 bases and J 0 bases, with 9 bases left between them. The CDR3 is 15 amino acids.

The J gene is TRBJ2-7, the V gene TRBV19; 8 bases map to TRBD1. Germline CDR1 reads LNHDA; CDR2 reads SQIVND (reference sequence). The ends lost 4 bases at V and 4 bases at J; junction bases unmatched: 6. The CDR3 has 14 residues. CDR3 amino acids: CASSNQGARYEQYF. The CDR3 region has the DNA TGTGCCAGTAGTAATCAGGGGGCGAGGTACGAGCAGTACTTC. Together with reference TRBV19 and TRBJ2-7, the CDR3 gives the full variable domain: DGGITQSPKYLFRKEGQNVTLSCEQNLNHDAMYWYRQDPGQGLRLIYYSQIVNDFQKGDIAEGYSVSREKKESFPLTVTSAQKNPTAFYLCASSNQGARYEQYFGPGTRLTVT.

The rearrangement uses TRBV27 and TRBJ2-5; 12 bases are shared with TRBD2. V lost 4 bases, J lost 1 base, and 7 bases stayed unmatched. CDR1 is MNHEY, CDR2 SMNVEV, per germline (reference sequence). This CDR3 has 17 amino acids. The CDR3: CASSWKLAGGSQETQYF. The CDR3 DNA is TGTGCCAGCAGTTGGAAACTAGCGGGGGGATCCCAAGAGACCCAGTACTTC.

The chain couples TRBV6-6 to TRBJ2-1; no clear D gene. Trimming removed 1 base from V and 6 bases from J, with 4 bases in between. Germline CDR1 reads MNHNY; CDR2 reads SVGAGI (reference sequence). The CDR3 extends over 12 amino acids. The CDR3 DNA follows: TGTGCCAGCAGTTACTACAGCAATGAGCAGTTCTTC. It is translated as CASSYYSNEQFF.

This sequence joins TRBV2 and TRBJ2-1; 13 bases are a match to TRBD2. The CDR3 extends over 19 amino acids. Germline V lookup: CDR1 SNHLY, CDR2 FYNNEI. V gave up 0 bases and J gave up 3 bases; unmatched junction bases: 8. The CDR3 DNA reads as TGTGCCAGCAGTGAAGCTTACACTAGCGGGGGGGCTGTCTACAATGAGCAGTTCTTC. It encodes CASSEAYTSGGAVYNEQFF.

The chain couples TRBV30 to TRBJ2-2, with D possibly TRBD1 on 5 matching bases. This CDR3 spans 14 amino acids. Germline CDR1 and CDR2: GTSNPN and SVGIG (reference sequence). Trimming removed 4 bases at V and 1 base at J, with 10 bases between. The CDR3 sequence is CAWKGPGNTGELFF. CDR3 nucleotides: TGTGCCTGGAAGGGGCCAGGGAACACCGGGGAGCTGTTTTTT.

This clone was recorded once. CDR3 in amino acids: CASTPDRVGQPQHF. As DNA, the CDR3 is TGTGCCAGCACCCCGGACAGGGTTGGTCAGCCCCAGCATTTT. V gene TRBV6-4 combines with J gene TRBJ1-5, with TRBD1 identical over 8 bases. Losses at the gene ends were 7 bases for V and 6 bases for J; bases not matched to a gene: 8. Germline V gives CDR1 MRHNA, CDR2 SNTAGT. This CDR3 has 14 residues.

V is TRBV4-1 and J is TRBJ2-1; TRBD2 matches 9 bases. The germline gives CDR1 MGHRA, CDR2 YSYEKL. Trimming at V came to 5 bases and at J to 2 bases, leaving 7 bases not matched to a gene. The CDR3 length is 16 residues. CDR3 sequence: CASSDGLALTYNEQFF. For the CDR3, the DNA is TGCGCCAGCAGCGATGGACTAGCGCTTACCTACAATGAGCAGTTCTTC.

The rearrangement links TRBV2 to TRBJ2-1; 10 bases match TRBD2. V lost 6 bases to trimming and J lost 9 bases; unmatched junction nucleotides: 11. The CDR3 consists of 15 residues. Germline CDR1 SNHLY, CDR2 FYNNEI. Written as DNA, the CDR3 is TGTGCCAGCAGCGTTCGAGCGGGGGGGCCGAGTGAGCAGTTCTTC. It translates to CASSVRAGGPSEQFF.

The chain is built from TRBV14 and TRBJ2-1; maybe TRBD1 (6 bases). V was pared by 3 bases and J by 3 bases, with 15 bases between. Germline CDR1 reads SGHDN; CDR2 reads FVKESK. The CDR3 sequence is 16 residues long. CDR3 residues: CASSQVRGAGYNEQFF. The CDR3 DNA reads as TGTGCCAGCAGCCAGGTCAGGGGCGCGGGCTACAATGAGCAGTTCTTC.

The genes are TRBV9 and TRBJ1-5; TRBD1 might be the D (6 bases). The CDR3 runs 14 residues. CDR1 is SGDLS, CDR2 YYNGEE, per germline. V was trimmed by 3 bases and J by 5 bases, leaving 12 bases between them. The CDR3 spells CASSAQGNYQPQHF. In DNA form, the CDR3 reads TGTGCCAGCAGCGCACAGGGAAATTATCAGCCCCAGCATTTT. The whole variable domain, filled in from reference TRBV9 and TRBJ1-5, reads DSGVTQTPKHLITATGQRVTLRCSPRSGDLSVYWYQQSLDQGLQFLIQYYNGEERAKGNILERFSAQQFPDLHSELNLSSLELGDSALYFCASSAQGNYQPQHFGDGTRLSIL.

The chain couples TRBV19 to TRBJ2-7; maybe TRBD1 (6 bases). Germline V CDR1 and CDR2: LNHDA, SQIVND (reference sequence). The V end was cut by 6 bases, the J end by 2 bases, with 11 bases between. The CDR3 covers 13 residues. CDR3 loop: CASSPDSAYEQYF. CDR3 DNA: TGTGCCAGTAGCCCGGACAGTGCCTACGAGCAGTACTTC.

This rearrangement joins TRBV7-9 to TRBJ2-1; 13 bases map to TRBD2. Trimming at V came to 5 bases and at J to 9 bases, leaving 10 bases not matched to a gene. The germline gives CDR1 SEHNR, CDR2 FQNEAQ (reference sequence). The CDR3 spans 16 residues. CDR3 region: CASSTPGTSGASEQFF. CDR3 nucleotides: TGTGCCAGCAGCACCCCGGGGACTAGCGGGGCGAGTGAGCAGTTCTTC.

The CDR3 DNA follows: TGTGCCAGCAGCCCCTTCCGGGGGGGAGGCGAGCAGTACTTC. Translating gives CASSPFRGGGEQYF. This chain joins TRBV7-2 and TRBJ2-7; the match to TRBD2 covers 8 bases. Germline V gene sequence: CDR1 SGHTA, CDR2 FQGNSA. This CDR3 is 14 amino acids long. V shed 5 bases, J shed 6 bases, and the junction held 9 bases outside the gene matches.

The chain employs TRBV29-1 and TRBJ2-1, with a weak D call TRBD2 (5 bases). Trimming took 7 bases from V and 2 from J, leaving 21 bases between them. Germline V lookup: CDR1 SQVTM, CDR2 ANQGSEA. The length of the CDR3 is 16 residues. In DNA form, the CDR3 reads TGCAGCGACATGGGAGAAGTTACCTTTCCCTACAATGAGCAGTTCTTC. As protein: CSDMGEVTFPYNEQFF.

The rearrangement joins TRBV29-1 to TRBJ2-1; TRBD1 is a possible D gene (6 bases). Germline V gene data show CDR1 as SQVTM and CDR2 as ANQGSEA. Trimming stripped 0 bases from V and 6 bases from J, with 12 bases between. The CDR3 is 14 amino acids. CDR3 amino acids: CSVEDVGRGNEQFF. The CDR3 DNA reads TGCAGCGTTGAAGATGTGGGCAGGGGCAATGAGCAGTTCTTC.

The chain has TRBV12-5 and TRBJ1-6, with 7 positions matching TRBD1. This CDR3 contains 15 residues. V gave up 6 bases and J gave up 6 bases; unmatched junction bases: 8. Germline V gene data show CDR1 as LGHNT and CDR2 as FRNRAP. Written as DNA, the CDR3 is TGTGCTAGTGGCCTTGACAGGGTGGGTAATTCACCCCTCCACTTT. The encoded protein is CASGLDRVGNSPLHF.

The chain uses TRBV19 and TRBJ1-2; D may be TRBD1 (5 bases). The length of the CDR3 is 15 residues. Germline CDR1 is LNHDA and CDR2 is SQIVND (reference sequence). Trimming shortened V by 6 bases and J by 0 bases, and 14 bases separated the two germline ends. The CDR3 spells CASRRTGLANYGYTF. CDR3 DNA: TGTGCCAGTAGAAGAACAGGACTAGCTAACTATGGCTACACCTTC.